This paragraph reports one TCR beta chain. The data derive from a study of blood T cell repertoires in COVID-19. Study overall: Sites in the United States, Italy and Spain provided acute and convalescent COVID-19 samples. T cells, B-cell-depleted T cells, or PBMCs supplied cDNA or gDNA.

Per the original methods: Counts of nucleated cells, estimated from reference gene primer amplification, were obtained. TCRdb keeps only in-frame clones here, not all; method: immunoSEQ multiplex PCR. The V and J calls and clone size were taken over from that table, and D and trimming were inferred from the DNA. The sample lists approximately 100,000 clones; approximately 82% were seen once. The source of this sequence is a man between 70 and 80 years old with acute or convalescent COVID-19. Specimen: peripheral blood.

The CDR3 DNA is TGTGCCAGCAGACTACTTAGGGAGGGGAACACTGAAGCTTTCTTT. Translation gives CASRLLREGNTEAFF. The J gene is TRBJ1-1, the V gene TRBV2; no firm D call. Germline loops: CDR1 SNHLY, CDR2 FYNNEI. The CDR3 covers 15 residues. V dropped 6 bases and J dropped 1 base, with 15 bases sitting between them. The full variable domain, completed using reference TRBV2 and TRBJ1-1, is EPEVTQTPSHQVTQMGQEVILRCVPISNHLYFYWYRQILGQKVEFLVSFYNNEISEKSEIFDDQFSVERPDGSNFTLKIRSTKLEDSAMYFCASRLLREGNTEAFFGQGTRLTVV.